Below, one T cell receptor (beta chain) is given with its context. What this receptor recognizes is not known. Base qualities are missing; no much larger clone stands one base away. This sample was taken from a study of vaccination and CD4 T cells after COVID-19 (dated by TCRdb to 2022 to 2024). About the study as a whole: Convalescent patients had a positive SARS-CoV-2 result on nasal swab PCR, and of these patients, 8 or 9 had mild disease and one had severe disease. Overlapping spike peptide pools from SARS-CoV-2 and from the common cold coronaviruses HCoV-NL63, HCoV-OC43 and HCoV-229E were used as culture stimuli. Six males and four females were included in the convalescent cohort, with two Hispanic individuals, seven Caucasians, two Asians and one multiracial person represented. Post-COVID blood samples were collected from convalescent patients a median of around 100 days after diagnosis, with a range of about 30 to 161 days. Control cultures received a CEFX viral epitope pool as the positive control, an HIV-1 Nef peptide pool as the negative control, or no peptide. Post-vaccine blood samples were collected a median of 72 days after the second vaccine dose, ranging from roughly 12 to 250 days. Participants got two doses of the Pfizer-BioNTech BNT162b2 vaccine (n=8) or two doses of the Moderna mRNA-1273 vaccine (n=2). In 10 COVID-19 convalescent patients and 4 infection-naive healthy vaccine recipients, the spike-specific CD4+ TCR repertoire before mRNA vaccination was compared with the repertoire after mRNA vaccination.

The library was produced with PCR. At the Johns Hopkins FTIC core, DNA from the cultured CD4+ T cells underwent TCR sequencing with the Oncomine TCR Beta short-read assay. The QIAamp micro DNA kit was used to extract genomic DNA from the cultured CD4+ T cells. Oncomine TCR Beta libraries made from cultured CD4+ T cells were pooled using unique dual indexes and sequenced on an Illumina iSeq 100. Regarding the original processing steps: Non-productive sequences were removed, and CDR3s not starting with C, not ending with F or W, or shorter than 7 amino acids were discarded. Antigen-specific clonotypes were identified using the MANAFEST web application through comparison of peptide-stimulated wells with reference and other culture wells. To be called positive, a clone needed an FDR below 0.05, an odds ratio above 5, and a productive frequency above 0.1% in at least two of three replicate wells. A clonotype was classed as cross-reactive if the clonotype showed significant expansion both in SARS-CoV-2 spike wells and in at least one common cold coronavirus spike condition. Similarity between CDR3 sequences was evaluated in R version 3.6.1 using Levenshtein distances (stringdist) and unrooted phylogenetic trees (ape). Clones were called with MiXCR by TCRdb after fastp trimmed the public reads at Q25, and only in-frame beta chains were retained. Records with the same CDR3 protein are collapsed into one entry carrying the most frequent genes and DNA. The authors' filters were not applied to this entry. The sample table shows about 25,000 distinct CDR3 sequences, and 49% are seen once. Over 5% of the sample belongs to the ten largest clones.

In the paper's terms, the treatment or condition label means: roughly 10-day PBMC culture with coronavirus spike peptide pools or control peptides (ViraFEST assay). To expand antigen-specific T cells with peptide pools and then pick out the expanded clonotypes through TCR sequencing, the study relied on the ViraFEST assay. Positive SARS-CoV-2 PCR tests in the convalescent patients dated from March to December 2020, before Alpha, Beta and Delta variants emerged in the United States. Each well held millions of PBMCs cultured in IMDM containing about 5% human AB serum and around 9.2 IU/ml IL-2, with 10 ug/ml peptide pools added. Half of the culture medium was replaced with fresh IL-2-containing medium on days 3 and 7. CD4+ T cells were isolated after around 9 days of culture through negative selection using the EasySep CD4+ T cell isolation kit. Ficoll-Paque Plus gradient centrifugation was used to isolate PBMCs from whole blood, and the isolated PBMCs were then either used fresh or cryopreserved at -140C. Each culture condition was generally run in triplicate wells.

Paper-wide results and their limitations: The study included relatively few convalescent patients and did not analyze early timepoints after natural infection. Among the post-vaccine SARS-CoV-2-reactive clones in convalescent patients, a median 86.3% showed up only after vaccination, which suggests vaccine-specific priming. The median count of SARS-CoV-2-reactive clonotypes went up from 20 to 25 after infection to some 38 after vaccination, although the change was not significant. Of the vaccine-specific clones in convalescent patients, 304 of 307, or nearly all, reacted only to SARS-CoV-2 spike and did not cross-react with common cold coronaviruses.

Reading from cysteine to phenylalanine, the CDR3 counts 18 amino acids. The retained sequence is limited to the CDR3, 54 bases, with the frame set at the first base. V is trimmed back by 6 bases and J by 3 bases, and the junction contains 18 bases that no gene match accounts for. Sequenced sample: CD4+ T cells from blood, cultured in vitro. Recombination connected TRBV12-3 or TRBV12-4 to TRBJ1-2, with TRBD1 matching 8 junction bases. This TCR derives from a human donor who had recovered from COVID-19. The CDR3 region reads CASSLSYGGTGNDYGYTF. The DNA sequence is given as TGTGCCAGCAGCCTCTCGTACGGAGGGACAGGAAATGACTATGGCTACACCTTC.